This T cell receptor beta chain was captured by sequencing in a study of beta chain features in type 1 diabetes. Germline assignment: CDR1 PRHDT and CDR2 FYEKMQ (reference sequence). The CDR3 runs 18 residues. Deletions cut 5 bases from V and 0 bases from J, with 22 bases between. Based on CD45RO/CCR7/CD25/CD127/CD95/CD27, CD4+ regulatory, stem cell-like memory, naive and central memory cells were sorted. In its sample, this clone was seen a few times. All of the isolated RNA was reverse transcribed, so expressed TCRB transcripts were sequenced. Here immunoSEQ multiplex PCR was the method, and the copy in TCRdb shows in-frame clones only, minus some. Of almost 350,000 clones detected, 15% to 20% appear once; the ten largest clones hold 0.044%.

The receptor was derived from a young woman in good health. Sequencing was performed on naive CD4+ T cells from blood. The rearrangement uses TRBV13 and TRBJ2-5, with D possibly being TRBD2 (6 bases). CDR3 DNA sequence: TGTGCCAGCAGCCACTCTAGCGTAATGATGGGGTACCAAGAGACCCAGTACTTC. It codes for CASSHSSVMMGYQETQYF.